This T cell receptor beta chain was recorded in a study of shared clonotypes between healthy human individuals. Study outcomes and limitations: Larger estimated richness was generally recorded for naive subsets relative to memory subsets.

With regard to this clone: Its antigen is still unknown.

Naive CD8 cells, CD45RO-negative and positively selected for CCR7, excluded terminally differentiated effector memory CD45RA+ cells. About 30,000 T cell genomes (around 200 ng DNA) went into each sorted-subset replicate. Profiling relied on immunoSEQ multiplex PCR, and the TCRdb table lists in-frame clones only, not all of them. The sample yields 2 million or so clones, about 95% seen once. Deletions cut 4 bases from V and 4 bases from J, with 13 bases between. The CDR3 is 14 residues long. Germline V gene sequence: CDR1 SGHDN, CDR2 FVKESK. This TCR derives from a man between 18 and 35 years old in good health. The sample comprised naive CD8+ T cells sorted from blood. The chain employs TRBV14 and TRBJ1-2, with unresolved D. CDR3 in DNA: TGTGCCAGCAGCCCGGACGGGCGCACCTATGGCTACACCTTC. This encodes CASSPDGRTYGYTF.